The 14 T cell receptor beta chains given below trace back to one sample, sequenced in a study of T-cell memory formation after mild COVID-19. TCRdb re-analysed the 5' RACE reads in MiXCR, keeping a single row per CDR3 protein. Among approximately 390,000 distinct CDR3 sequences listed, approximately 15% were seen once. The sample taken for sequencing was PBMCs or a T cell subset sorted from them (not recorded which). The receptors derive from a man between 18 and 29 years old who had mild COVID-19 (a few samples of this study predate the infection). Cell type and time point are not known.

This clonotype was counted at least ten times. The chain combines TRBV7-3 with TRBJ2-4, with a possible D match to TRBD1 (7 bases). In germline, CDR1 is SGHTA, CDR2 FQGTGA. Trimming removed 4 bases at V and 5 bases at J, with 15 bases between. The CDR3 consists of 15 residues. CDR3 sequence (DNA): TGTGCCAGCAGCTACCGCGGGGACAGACAAAACATTCAGTACTTC. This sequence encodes CASSYRGDRQNIQYF.

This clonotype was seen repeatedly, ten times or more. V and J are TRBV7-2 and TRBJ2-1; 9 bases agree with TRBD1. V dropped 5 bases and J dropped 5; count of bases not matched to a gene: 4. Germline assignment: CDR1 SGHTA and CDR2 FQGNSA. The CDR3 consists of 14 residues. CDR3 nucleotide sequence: TGTGCCAGCAGCCGGGACAGGGCCCACAATGAGCAGTTCTTC. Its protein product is CASSRDRAHNEQFF.

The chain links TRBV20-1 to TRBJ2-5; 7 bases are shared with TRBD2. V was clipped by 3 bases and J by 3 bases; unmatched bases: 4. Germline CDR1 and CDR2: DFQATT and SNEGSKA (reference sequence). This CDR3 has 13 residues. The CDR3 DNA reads TGCAGTGCTAGCCAAAGCGGGGAAGAGACCCAGTACTTC. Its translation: CSASQSGEETQYF.

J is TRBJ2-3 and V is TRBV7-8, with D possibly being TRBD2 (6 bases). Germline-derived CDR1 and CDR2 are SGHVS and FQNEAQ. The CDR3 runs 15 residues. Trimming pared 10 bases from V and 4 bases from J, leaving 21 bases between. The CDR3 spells CATTNRAGPADTQYF. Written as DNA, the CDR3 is TGTGCCACCACCAACCGGGCGGGGCCCGCAGATACGCAGTATTTT. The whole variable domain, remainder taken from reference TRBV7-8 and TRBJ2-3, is GAGVSQSPRYKVAKRGQDVALRCDPISGHVSLFWYQQALGQGPEFLTYFQNEAQLDKSGLPSDRFFAERPEGSVSTLKIQRTQQEDSAVYLCATTNRAGPADTQYFGPGTRLTVL.

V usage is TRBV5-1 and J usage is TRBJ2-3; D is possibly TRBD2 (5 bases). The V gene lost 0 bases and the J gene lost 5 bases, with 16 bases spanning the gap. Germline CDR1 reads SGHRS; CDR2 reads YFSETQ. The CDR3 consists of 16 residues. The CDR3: CASSLASDFPGDTQYF. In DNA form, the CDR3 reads TGCGCCAGCAGCTTGGCCTCGGACTTTCCCGGAGATACGCAGTATTTT.

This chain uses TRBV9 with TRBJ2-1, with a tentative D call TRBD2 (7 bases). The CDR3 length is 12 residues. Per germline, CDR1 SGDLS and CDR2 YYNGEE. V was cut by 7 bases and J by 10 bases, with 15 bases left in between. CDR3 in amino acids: CASAGAGREQFF. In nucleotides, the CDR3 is TGTGCCAGCGCGGGGGCTGGACGGGAGCAGTTCTTC.

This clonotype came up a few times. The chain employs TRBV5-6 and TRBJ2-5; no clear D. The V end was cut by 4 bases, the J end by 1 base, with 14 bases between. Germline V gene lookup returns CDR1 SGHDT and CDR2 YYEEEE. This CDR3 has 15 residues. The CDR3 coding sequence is TGTGCCAGCAGCCCCACATCCAGCGTCCAAGAGACCCAGTACTTC. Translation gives CASSPTSSVQETQYF. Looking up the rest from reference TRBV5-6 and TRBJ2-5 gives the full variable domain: DAGVTQSPTHLIKTRGQQVTLRCSPKSGHDTVSWYQQALGQGPQFIFQYYEEEERQRGNFPDRFSGHQFPNYSSELNVNALLLGDSALYLCASSPTSSVQETQYFGPGTRLLVL.

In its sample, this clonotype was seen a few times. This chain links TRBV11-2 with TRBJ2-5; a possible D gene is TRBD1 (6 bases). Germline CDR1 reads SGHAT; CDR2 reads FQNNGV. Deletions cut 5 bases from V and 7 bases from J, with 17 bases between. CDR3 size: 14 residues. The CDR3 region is CASSPSVSTGTQYF. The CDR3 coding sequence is TGTGCCAGCAGCCCGTCAGTGTCGACAGGGACCCAGTACTTC.

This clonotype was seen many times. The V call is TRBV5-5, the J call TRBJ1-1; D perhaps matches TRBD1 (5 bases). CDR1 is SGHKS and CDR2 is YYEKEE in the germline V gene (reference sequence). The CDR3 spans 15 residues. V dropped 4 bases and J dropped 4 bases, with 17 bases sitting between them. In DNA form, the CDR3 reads TGTGCCAGCAGCGAGGGCGCTCCGGGGGGCACTGAAGCTTTCTTT. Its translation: CASSEGAPGGTEAFF.

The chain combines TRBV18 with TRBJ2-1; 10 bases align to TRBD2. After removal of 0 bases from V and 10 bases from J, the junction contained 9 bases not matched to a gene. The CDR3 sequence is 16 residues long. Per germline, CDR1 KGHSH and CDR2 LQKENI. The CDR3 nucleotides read TGTGCCAGCTCACCACCGCTAGCGGGGGACCTCGGCGAGCAGTTCTTC. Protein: CASSPPLAGDLGEQFF.

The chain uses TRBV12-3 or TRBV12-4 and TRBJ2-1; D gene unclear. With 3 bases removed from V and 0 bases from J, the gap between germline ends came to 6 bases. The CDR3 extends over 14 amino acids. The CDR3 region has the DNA TGTGCCAGCAGTTTTGGTAACTCCTACAATGAGCAGTTCTTC. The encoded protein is CASSFGNSYNEQFF.

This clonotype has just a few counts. CDR3 in amino acids: CASSLNAGSNEQFF. DNA for the CDR3: TGTGCCAGCAGCTTAAATGCAGGGAGTAATGAGCAGTTCTTC. V gene TRBV7-3 combines with J gene TRBJ2-1; D might be TRBD1 or TRBD2, each matching 5 bases. The CDR3 totals 14 residues. Trimming pared 1 base from V and 7 bases from J, leaving 11 bases between. The germline CDR1 and CDR2 sequences are SGHTA and FQGTGA.

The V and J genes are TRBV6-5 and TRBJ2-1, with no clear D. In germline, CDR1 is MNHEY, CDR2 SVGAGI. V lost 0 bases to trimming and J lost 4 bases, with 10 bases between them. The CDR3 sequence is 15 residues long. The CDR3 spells CASSYSGSRYNEQFF. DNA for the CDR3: TGTGCCAGCAGTTACTCAGGGTCGCGGTACAATGAGCAGTTCTTC.

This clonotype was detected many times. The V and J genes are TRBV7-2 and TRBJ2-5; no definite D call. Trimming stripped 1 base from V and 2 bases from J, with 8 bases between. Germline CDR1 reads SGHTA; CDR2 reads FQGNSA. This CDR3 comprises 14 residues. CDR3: CASSLVFNQETQYF. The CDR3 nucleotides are TGTGCCAGCAGCTTAGTGTTTAATCAAGAGACCCAGTACTTC.